The 7 T cell receptor beta chains in this list originate from one sample, sequenced in a study of shared clonotypes between healthy human individuals. The data were produced by immunoSEQ multiplex PCR, yet TCRdb's version contains in-frame clones alone and is incomplete. The data contain some 2,400,000 clones, approximately 95% of them singletons. The material sequenced was naive CD4+ T cells sorted from blood. Stated subset: CD45RA+ positively selected. Source of these receptors: a man younger than 35 in good health.

The genes are TRBV7-3 and TRBJ2-2, with 7 bases aligning to TRBD1. V lost 0 bases and J lost 9; bases outside the gene matches: 10. The CDR3 contains 16 residues. Germline V gene sequence: CDR1 SGHTA, CDR2 FQGTGA. CDR3 DNA: TGTGCCAGCAGCTTAACGTTGGCAGGGGGTCCCAGGGAGCTGTTTTTT. This codes for CASSLTLAGGPRELFF. The full variable domain, in which reference TRBV7-3 and TRBJ2-2 provide the parts outside the CDR3, is GAGVSQTPSNKVTEKGKYVELRCDPISGHTALYWYRQSLGQGPEFLIYFQGTGAADDSGLPNDRFFAVRPEGSVSTLKIQRTERGDSAVYLCASSLTLAGGPRELFFGEGSRLTVL.

The chain carries TRBV7-9 and TRBJ2-1; TRBD1 matches 7 bases. Trimming took 1 base from V and 4 from J; bases not matched to a gene: 4. The CDR3 consists of 15 residues. Germline CDR1 SEHNR, CDR2 FQNEAQ (reference sequence). CDR3 DNA: TGTGCCAGCAGCTTAGGACAGGGTGAATACAATGAGCAGTTCTTC. Translation gives CASSLGQGEYNEQFF.

The chain employs TRBV5-4 and TRBJ2-5; possible D gene TRBD1, 5 bases. This CDR3 region has 16 residues. Germline V gene sequence: CDR1 SGHNT, CDR2 YYREEE (reference sequence). Trimming shortened V by 3 bases and J by 4 bases, and 19 bases separated the two germline ends. The DNA for the CDR3 is TGTGCCAGCAGCTCAAATCGCCCAGGGTCGGGAGAGACCCAGTACTTC. This sequence encodes CASSSNRPGSGETQYF.

This clone was counted between two and nine times. V gene TRBV20-1 combines with J gene TRBJ1-2, with 8 bases lining up with TRBD1. The germline V gene has CDR1 DFQATT and CDR2 SNEGSKA (reference sequence). V lost 7 bases and J lost 7; bases outside the gene matches: 5. The CDR3 extends over 11 amino acids. CDR3: CSVGQAGGYTF. Here the CDR3 DNA reads TGCAGTGTGGGACAGGCCGGTGGCTACACCTTC.

The gene calls are TRBV7-9 and TRBJ2-3, with no clear D. Germline V gene data show CDR1 as SEHNR and CDR2 as FQNEAQ (reference sequence). The CDR3 is 13 residues long. V dropped 10 bases and J dropped 6 bases, with 17 bases sitting between them. The CDR3 protein is CATPMGSEDTQYF. CDR3 sequence (DNA): TGTGCCACCCCAATGGGGTCTGAGGATACGCAGTATTTT. Supplemented by reference TRBV7-9 and TRBJ2-3, the full variable domain reads DTGVSQNPRHKITKRGQNVTFRCDPISEHNRLYWYRQTLGQGPEFLTYFQNEAQLEKSRLLSDRFSAERPKGSFSTLEIQRTEQGDSAMYLCATPMGSEDTQYFGPGTRLTVL.

V and J are TRBV10-3 and TRBJ2-1; 9 bases agree with TRBD2. This CDR3 is 18 amino acids long. With 6 bases clipped from V and 3 bases from J, the junction kept 15 bases outside the gene matches. In germline, CDR1 is ENHRY, CDR2 SYGVKD. The CDR3 nucleotides read TGTGCCATCAGACCGGGACTAGCCAACCAGGGGGGCTACAATGAGCAGTTCTTC. It is translated as CAIRPGLANQGGYNEQFF.

J is TRBJ1-2 and V is TRBV18; the D gene is possibly TRBD1 (6 bases). Germline CDR1 is KGHSH and CDR2 is LQKENI. The CDR3 runs to 12 residues. Trimming took off 6 bases at V and 8 bases at J, with 13 bases between the two ends. The CDR3 coding sequence is TGTGCCAGCTCTCCGGACAGTTGGGGCTACACCTTC. This codes for CASSPDSWGYTF.